These T cell receptor beta chains were read from a single sample in a study of T cell changes during pregnancy in multiple sclerosis. Profiling relied on immunoSEQ multiplex PCR, and the TCRdb table lists in-frame clones only, not all of them. This sample has more than 25,000 clones, with roughly 91% found just once. The source material was CD8+ T cells from peripheral blood mononuclear cells, sampled in the second trimester of pregnancy. The source is a female donor in good health, enrolled as a control in a pregnancy study. The CDR3 runs from the conserved cysteine through the conserved F or W. The order of the fields is V gene, clone size, J gene, D gene, CDR3 protein, CDR3 DNA. A D gene is named only where the DNA matches it firmly. The size entry is marked missing in some rows and otherwise reads once, few, many or a size class.

v_call: TRBV27; clone_size: .; j_call: TRBJ2-7; d_call: TRBD1; cdr3_aa: CASSSGTGNEQYF; cdr3_nt: TGTGCCAGCAGTTCAGGGACAGGGAACGAGCAGTACTTC
v_call: TRBV6-5; clone_size: .; j_call: TRBJ1-1; d_call: TRBD1; cdr3_aa: CASSRRGLNTEAFF; cdr3_nt: TGTGCCAGCAGTCGCAGGGGGTTGAACACTGAAGCTTTCTTT
v_call: TRBV6-8; clone_size: .; j_call: TRBJ1-2; d_call: .; cdr3_aa: CASTPDYGYTF; cdr3_nt: TGTGCCAGCACCCCGGACTATGGCTACACCTTC
v_call: TRBV7-9; clone_size: .; j_call: TRBJ1-2; d_call: TRBD1; cdr3_aa: CASSLVTGGPPNYGYTF; cdr3_nt: TGTGCCAGCAGCTTAGTGACAGGGGGCCCCCCTAACTATGGCTACACCTTC
v_call: TRBV5-6; clone_size: .; j_call: TRBJ1-5; d_call: TRBD1; cdr3_aa: CASSLGQGIQPQHF; cdr3_nt: TGTGCCAGCAGCTTGGGACAGGGGATTCAGCCCCAGCATTTT
v_call: TRBV4-1; clone_size: .; j_call: TRBJ1-1; d_call: .; cdr3_aa: CASSQETDYEAFF; cdr3_nt: TGCGCCAGCAGCCAGGAGACGGATTATGAAGCTTTCTTT
v_call: TRBV30; clone_size: once; j_call: TRBJ1-1; d_call: .; cdr3_aa: CAWSRGDTEAFF; cdr3_nt: TGTGCCTGGAGCCGAGGCGACACTGAAGCTTTCTTT
v_call: TRBV10-3; clone_size: .; j_call: TRBJ2-7; d_call: .; cdr3_aa: CAIIGVYYEQYF; cdr3_nt: TGTGCCATCATCGGGGTGTACTACGAGCAGTACTTC
v_call: TRBV6-6; clone_size: .; j_call: TRBJ1-3; d_call: .; cdr3_aa: CASIQDSGNTIYF; cdr3_nt: TGTGCCAGCATCCAGGACTCTGGAAACACCATATATTTT
v_call: TRBV4-3; clone_size: .; j_call: TRBJ1-4; d_call: .; cdr3_aa: CASSQDEGLWEKLFF; cdr3_nt: TGCGCCAGCAGCCAAGATGAGGGTCTGTGGGAAAAACTGTTTTTT
v_call: TRBV2; clone_size: .; j_call: TRBJ1-5; d_call: .; cdr3_aa: CASRTHGQGNQPQHF; cdr3_nt: TGTGCCAGCAGAACACATGGTCAAGGCAATCAGCCCCAGCATTTT
v_call: TRBV5-6; clone_size: .; j_call: TRBJ2-1; d_call: TRBD2; cdr3_aa: CASTHRGGVNEQFF; cdr3_nt: TGTGCCAGCACCCACCGCGGGGGGGTAAATGAGCAGTTCTTC
v_call: TRBV6-5; clone_size: .; j_call: TRBJ2-3; d_call: TRBD2; cdr3_aa: CASSSRGAYGDTQYF; cdr3_nt: TGTGCCAGCAGCTCGCGGGGGGCGTATGGGGATACGCAGTATTTT
v_call: TRBV25-1; clone_size: .; j_call: TRBJ2-7; d_call: TRBD1; cdr3_aa: CASTGTGRYEQYF; cdr3_nt: TGTGCCAGCACCGGGACAGGGAGGTACGAGCAGTACTTC
v_call: TRBV4-3; clone_size: .; j_call: TRBJ1-2; d_call: TRBD1; cdr3_aa: CASSLGTGSNYGYTF; cdr3_nt: TGCGCCAGCAGCCTGGGGACAGGAAGCAACTATGGCTACACCTTC
v_call: TRBV5-6; clone_size: .; j_call: TRBJ2-3; d_call: .; cdr3_aa: CASRGGESVKDTQYF; cdr3_nt: TGTGCCAGCAGAGGAGGGGAATCTGTCAAAGATACGCAGTATTTT
v_call: TRBV12-5; clone_size: .; j_call: TRBJ1-4; d_call: TRBD1; cdr3_aa: CASGSTGQPNEKLFF; cdr3_nt: TGTGCTAGTGGTTCGACGGGACAGCCTAATGAAAAACTGTTTTTT
v_call: TRBV7-9; clone_size: .; j_call: TRBJ1-4; d_call: .; cdr3_aa: CASSQNEKLFF; cdr3_nt: TGTGCCAGCAGCCAAAATGAAAAACTGTTTTTT
v_call: TRBV7-9; clone_size: .; j_call: TRBJ2-7; d_call: .; cdr3_aa: CASSLGGLYEQYF; cdr3_nt: TGTGCCAGCAGCTTGGGGGGGCTCTACGAGCAGTACTTC
v_call: TRBV29-1; clone_size: .; j_call: TRBJ2-2; d_call: .; cdr3_aa: CSVVTGNTGELFF; cdr3_nt: TGCAGCGTTGTGACAGGGAACACCGGGGAGCTGTTTTTT
v_call: TRBV4-2; clone_size: .; j_call: TRBJ2-1; d_call: TRBD2; cdr3_aa: CASSQDPWAGGSSSYNEQFF; cdr3_nt: TGTGCCAGCAGCCAAGATCCTTGGGCGGGGGGCTCAAGCTCCTACAATGAGCAGTTCTTC
v_call: TRBV30; clone_size: .; j_call: TRBJ2-3; d_call: TRBD2; cdr3_aa: CASKAGAFHTDTQYF; cdr3_nt: TGTGCCTCCAAAGCGGGGGCGTTCCACACAGATACGCAGTATTTT
v_call: TRBV29-1; clone_size: .; j_call: TRBJ2-7; d_call: TRBD1; cdr3_aa: CSVEGTALEQYF; cdr3_nt: TGCAGCGTTGAGGGGACAGCTCTCGAGCAGTACTTC
v_call: TRBV9; clone_size: .; j_call: TRBJ2-3; d_call: TRBD1; cdr3_aa: CASSVGPRTGGLTDTQYF; cdr3_nt: TGTGCCAGCAGCGTAGGTCCAAGGACAGGGGGCCTCACAGATACGCAGTATTTT
v_call: TRBV4-2; clone_size: .; j_call: TRBJ2-2; d_call: TRBD2; cdr3_aa: CASSRPTSGGSNTGELFF; cdr3_nt: TGTGCCAGCAGCCGACCGACTAGCGGGGGATCTAACACCGGGGAGCTGTTTTTT
v_call: TRBV27; clone_size: once; j_call: TRBJ1-1; d_call: .; cdr3_aa: CASSMTGYTEAFF; cdr3_nt: TGTGCCAGCAGTATGACGGGGTACACTGAAGCTTTCTTT
v_call: TRBV19; clone_size: .; j_call: TRBJ1-1; d_call: .; cdr3_aa: CASSNLDSNTEAFF; cdr3_nt: TGTGCCAGTTCCAACCTGGACAGCAACACTGAAGCTTTCTTT
v_call: TRBV7-6; clone_size: .; j_call: TRBJ1-6; d_call: .; cdr3_aa: CASSLSGSNSPLHF; cdr3_nt: TGTGCCAGCAGCTTATCGGGGTCCAATTCACCCCTCCACTTT
v_call: TRBV6-5; clone_size: .; j_call: TRBJ1-2; d_call: .; cdr3_aa: CASRVRSWYGYTF; cdr3_nt: TGTGCCAGCAGGGTGAGGAGTTGGTATGGCTACACCTTC
v_call: TRBV9; clone_size: once; j_call: TRBJ1-2; d_call: TRBD1; cdr3_aa: CASSEHGTGVSGYTF; cdr3_nt: TGTGCCAGCAGCGAACACGGGACAGGGGTATCCGGCTACACCTTC
v_call: TRBV7-8; clone_size: .; j_call: TRBJ2-1; d_call: TRBD2; cdr3_aa: CASSYLAGATTDIYNEQFF; cdr3_nt: TGTGCCAGCAGCTACCTAGCGGGGGCCACAACCGATATATACAATGAGCAGTTCTTC
v_call: TRBV6-6; clone_size: once; j_call: TRBJ1-1; d_call: TRBD1; cdr3_aa: CAAQGLLNTEAFF; cdr3_nt: TGTGCCGCACAGGGGCTCCTGAACACTGAAGCTTTCTTT